This T cell receptor (beta chain) was captured in a study of blood T cell repertoires in COVID-19 (dated by TCRdb to the early 2020s). Study-level background: Samples from collaborators originated in the United States, Italy and Spain and spanned both the acute and convalescent phases of COVID-19. Samples came from the ongoing ImmuneRACE study (first 160 participants) plus 1,254 subjects from 6 global collaborators. The prospective study material was composed of cDNA or gDNA derived from T cells, B-cell-depleted T cells, or PBMCs. A freely available public database, intended as a resource for researchers studying the immune response to SARS-CoV-2, is where the repertoires were released. Nearly every sample came with metadata listing a de-identified subject ID, COVID-19 status, age in years and sex. The dataset comprised deeply sampled blood TCRbeta repertoires from subjects exposed to, actively infected with, or recovered from COVID-19. Where available, HLA class I and class II types were taken from metadata supplied by the sample provider and were not determined by assay-based typing.

A single count supports this clone. Its antigen remains undetermined. No quality values exist for individual bases; no much larger clone is one base distant. General study outcomes and caveats: Clinical and demographic metadata were provided uncurated, with the amount varying by source and participant.

Participants in the prospective study were enrolled through a virtual design, were aged roughly 18 to 95 years, and lived in 24 United States geographic areas. In the prospective study, participants were assigned to cohorts based on the clinical history participants reported in a screening survey and a study questionnaire. Recovered participants in ImmuneRACE Cohort 3 were defined as having two consecutive negative NP/OP PCR tests, clearance from a healthcare professional, or resolution of symptoms. Mobile phlebotomists in the prospective study collected whole blood, serum and a nasopharyngeal or oropharyngeal swab from every participant. Prospective study participants could optionally give additional blood draws and questionnaires over a roughly two-month period. Prospective study blood samples were shipped either frozen or at room temperature before DNA extraction. TCRbeta CDR3 regions were amplified from genomic DNA by means of the immunoSEQ Assay, a bias-controlled multiplex PCR. The study's processing was this. Within the assay, amplification of reference gene primers was used to estimate how many nucleated cells each sample contained. To quantify the absolute abundance of each unique TCRbeta CDR3 rearrangement, sequence reads were collapsed and filtered. Productive Simpson clonality was computed per sample as the square root of Simpson's diversity index over productive rearrangements. TCRdb took over this immuneACCESS table, retaining in-frame rearrangements with V and J assigned. Such tables are incomplete; in checked studies, under half of the missing clones stem from an unresolved V gene, and the remainder is unexplained. Clonal size and the V and J genes are those of that table, whereas D and trimming came from the DNA. A total of 150,000 to 200,000 clones appear in this sample, roughly four fifths of them only once. 10% to 15% of the sample is taken by the ten largest.

This receptor was obtained from a man aged 40-49 years who had recovered from COVID-19. Sample: PBMCs or T cells enriched from blood (not recorded which).

This receptor carries the CDR3 CASISGPSTDTQYF. The nucleotides are TGTGCCAGCATTAGCGGGCCGAGCACAGATACGCAGTATTTT. The rearranged chain carries TRBV5-5 and TRBJ2-3, with 7 bases aligning to TRBD2. CDR1 SGHKS and CDR2 YYEKEE were looked up in the germline V gene (reference sequence). Taken from cysteine to phenylalanine, the CDR3 has 14 residues. Only the CDR3 DNA stays, 42 bases, in frame from base 1. From V the trimming removes 6 bases and from J it removes 0 bases, while the gene matches leave 4 bases of the junction unaccounted for.